This entry lists 21 T cell receptor beta chains sequenced from one sample in a study of cytotoxic CD8 clonotypes in ibrutinib-treated CLL (TCRdb year 2021). Libraries were made using the immunoSEQ multiplex PCR assay. TCRdb took this table from immuneACCESS and kept in-frame rearrangements with V and J called. Such tables lack part of the clones; where checked against another copy, unresolved V genes explain under half of the gap, and the rest is unexplained. The sample contains about 85,000 clones, roughly 80% of them found a single time. Together, the top ten hold more than 4.5% of the sample. Sample time point, as interpreted from the label and publication: eleven to twelve months on ibrutinib. The sequences come from PBMCs, collected after 12 months of ibrutinib treatment. These receptors were obtained from a human donor with chronic lymphocytic leukemia.

This sequence joins TRBV11-2 and TRBJ2-2, with 7 positions matching TRBD2. In germline, CDR1 is SGHAT, CDR2 FQNNGV. The V and J ends lost 5 bases and 6 bases, in that order; junction bases with no gene match: 12. The CDR3 loop spans 16 amino acids. The CDR3 DNA reads as TGTGCCAGCAGCAAATGGGAGGGCCGGGCGGCCGGGGAGCTGTTTTTT. It translates to CASSKWEGRAAGELFF.

J is TRBJ1-1 and V is TRBV5-1; 9 positions agree with TRBD1. Germline V lookup: CDR1 SGHRS, CDR2 YFSETQ. Losses at the gene ends were 3 bases for V and 1 base for J; bases not matched to a gene: 4. CDR3 length: 15 amino acids. DNA for the CDR3: TGCGCCAGCAGCTCACAGGGGGCAGGGAACACTGAAGCTTTCTTT. This translates into CASSSQGAGNTEAFF.

V and J are TRBV7-2 and TRBJ2-7; TRBD2 matches at 8 bases. The CDR3 has 14 residues. Germline loops: CDR1 SGHTA, CDR2 FQGNSA. V trimming: 0 bases; J trimming: 7 bases; junction bases outside the gene matches: 5. The CDR3 DNA reads TGTGCCAGCAGCTTAGCCGGGAGGGCAGGGGAGCAGTACTTC. Translating gives CASSLAGRAGEQYF.

This clone showed up just a few times. The chain combines TRBV7-8 with TRBJ1-5; D unclear. The V end lost 1 base, the J end lost 4 bases, and 11 bases lay between the germline ends. Per germline, CDR1 SGHVS and CDR2 FQNEAQ. CDR3 length equals 15 residues. The CDR3 sequence: CASSLGGDPNQPQHF. CDR3 nucleotides: TGTGCCAGCAGCTTAGGGGGAGATCCAAATCAGCCCCAGCATTTT.

This clone was observed many times. V gene TRBV10-3 combines with J gene TRBJ1-5; the D gene is possibly TRBD1 (6 bases). The CDR3 length is 12 residues. V lost 8 bases and J 3 bases, leaving 8 bases between the germline ends. CDR1 ENHRY and CDR2 SYGVKD come from the germline V gene. The CDR3 protein is CAIGTNNQPQHF. DNA of the CDR3: TGTGCCATCGGGACAAACAATCAGCCCCAGCATTTT.

The rearrangement links TRBV7-6 to TRBJ1-6; weak D call: TRBD1 (5 bases). This CDR3 has 13 residues. The germline V gene encodes CDR1 SGHVS and CDR2 FNYEAQ. V was shortened by 4 bases and J by 8 bases, with 9 bases between the two germline ends. CDR3 bases: TGTGCCAGCAGCTGGGGGGGTGATTCACCCCTCCACTTT. It codes for CASSWGGDSPLHF.

V gene TRBV11-2 combines with J gene TRBJ2-1; the D is unclear. Germline-derived CDR1 and CDR2 are SGHAT and FQNNGV. The CDR3 runs to 12 residues. Trimming shortened V by 5 bases and J by 11 bases, and 13 bases separated the two germline ends. CDR3 protein: CASSPPGRQQFF. The CDR3 DNA reads TGTGCCAGCAGCCCCCCCGGCAGGCAGCAGTTCTTC.

The rearrangement uses TRBV28 and TRBJ1-2, with TRBD1 matching over 8 bases. V was pared by 4 bases and J by 4 bases, with 8 bases of the junction left unmatched. CDR1 is MDHEN and CDR2 is SYDVKM in the germline V gene. CDR3 length: 15 amino acids. The DNA for the CDR3 is TGTGCCAGCAGTTCCGGACAGGGACCCCTCTATGGCTACACCTTC. The encoded protein is CASSSGQGPLYGYTF.

The chain recombines TRBV30 with TRBJ1-1; possible D gene TRBD1, 5 bases. The germline CDR1 and CDR2 sequences are GTSNPN and SVGIG (reference sequence). With 5 bases removed from V and 0 bases from J, the gap between germline ends came to 16 bases. CDR3 length equals 15 residues. The CDR3 sequence is CAWRPGPFVNTEAFF. The CDR3 coding sequence is TGTGCCTGGCGCCCGGGACCCTTCGTGAACACTGAAGCTTTCTTT.

The chain carries TRBV5-1 and TRBJ2-1; TRBD1 aligns across 10 bases. Trimming took 4 bases from V and 8 from J; bases not matched to a gene: 9. The CDR3 extends over 15 amino acids. The germline V gene encodes CDR1 SGHRS and CDR2 YFSETQ. As DNA, the CDR3 is TGCGCCAGCAGCCCCACTGGGACAGGGGTTGATGAGCAGTTCTTC. Amino acids: CASSPTGTGVDEQFF.

V is TRBV5-8 and J is TRBJ2-6, with a weak D call TRBD1 (5 bases). The CDR3 runs to 15 residues. The V end lost 0 bases, the J end lost 2 bases, and 6 bases lay between the germline ends. CDR1 is SGHTS and CDR2 is YDEGEE in the germline V gene. The DNA of the CDR3 is TGTGCCAGCAGCTTGGGCAGGGCTGGGGCCAACGTCCTGACTTTC. Its translation is CASSLGRAGANVLTF. Drawing the rest from reference TRBV5-8 and TRBJ2-6, the complete variable domain is EAGVTQSPTHLIKTRGQQATLRCSPISGHTSVYWYQQALGLGLQFLLWYDEGEERNRGNFPPRFSGRQFPNYSSELNVNALELEDSALYLCASSLGRAGANVLTFGAGSRLTVL.

The chain is built from TRBV7-9 and TRBJ2-5; 7 nucleotides align to TRBD1. The trim removed 5 bases at V and 3 bases at J, leaving 6 bases unmatched. CDR3 length: 14 amino acids. CDR1 and CDR2 (germline): SEHNR, FQNEAQ (reference sequence). Here the CDR3 reads CASSLLDREETQYF. CDR3 in DNA: TGTGCCAGCAGCCTCCTAGACAGGGAAGAGACCCAGTACTTC.

The gene calls are TRBV16 and TRBJ1-6; 11 bases map to TRBD1. The germline V gene has CDR1 KGHSY and CDR2 FQNENV. The CDR3 runs 14 residues. V lost 4 bases, J lost 10 bases, and 3 bases stayed unmatched. The DNA of the CDR3 is TGTGCCAGCAGCCCAAGGACAGGGGGCTCACCCCTCCACTTT. It encodes CASSPRTGGSPLHF. Filled out from reference TRBV16 and TRBJ1-6, the complete variable domain reads GEEVAQTPKHLVRGEGQKAKLYCAPIKGHSYVFWYQQVLKNEFKFLISFQNENVFDETGMPKERFSAKCLPNSPCSLEIQATKLEDSAVYFCASSPRTGGSPLHFGNGTRLTVT.

This clone is medium-sized within its sample. The rearrangement joins TRBV9 to TRBJ1-1, with D perhaps TRBD1 (5 bases). Germline assignment: CDR1 SGDLS and CDR2 YYNGEE. CDR3 length equals 14 residues. V was pared by 0 bases and J by 12 bases, with 18 bases between. The CDR3 here is CASSVAGAAGGTFF. CDR3 nucleotides: TGTGCCAGCAGCGTAGCTGGGGCGGCCGGCGGGACTTTCTTT.

The chain is built from TRBV7-9 and TRBJ2-6; TRBD1 matches at 8 bases. The CDR3 consists of 16 residues. V lost 3 bases, J lost 3 bases, and 4 bases stayed unmatched. Germline V lookup: CDR1 SEHNR, CDR2 FQNEAQ (reference sequence). The CDR3 reads CASSFPDRGGANVLTF. The CDR3 coding sequence is TGTGCCAGCAGCTTTCCCGACAGGGGTGGGGCCAACGTCCTGACTTTC.

V gene TRBV5-1 combines with J gene TRBJ2-2; 8 bases align to TRBD2. This CDR3 has 14 amino acids. V lost 2 bases, J lost 4 bases, and 1 base stayed unmatched. Per germline, CDR1 SGHRS and CDR2 YFSETQ. In nucleotides, the CDR3 is TGCGCCAGCAGCTTCGGGGGGGTCACCGGGGAGCTGTTTTTT. Protein product: CASSFGGVTGELFF.

The chain couples TRBV7-9 to TRBJ1-1; TRBD1 agrees at 9 bases. There are 13 residues in the CDR3. From germline, CDR1 is SEHNR and CDR2 FQNEAQ (reference sequence). V dropped 5 bases and J dropped 6; count of bases not matched to a gene: 4. DNA of the CDR3: TGTGCCAGCAGCCCCAGGGACAGGGCTGAAGCTTTCTTT. Its translation is CASSPRDRAEAFF.

The V gene is TRBV5-8, the J gene TRBJ1-4; D remains ambiguous. CDR1 and CDR2 from the germline V gene are SGHTS and YDEGEE. Trimming took off 4 bases at V and 1 base at J, with 11 bases between the two ends. The CDR3 is made up of 15 amino acids. CDR3: CASSPGLGTNEKLFF. CDR3 sequence (DNA): TGTGCCAGCAGCCCAGGACTGGGAACTAATGAAAAACTGTTTTTT.

This chain uses TRBV4-3 with TRBJ1-4; a weak D match, TRBD1 (6 bases). The V end was cut by 0 bases, the J end by 8 bases, with 16 bases between. CDR1 is LGHNA, CDR2 YSLEER, per germline. The CDR3 has 16 amino acids. The CDR3 DNA is TGCGCCAGCAGCCAAGATGGGGGGCGCGGGGGGGAAAAACTGTTTTTT. Translated: CASSQDGGRGGEKLFF.

The CDR3 DNA sequence: TGTGCCAGCAGCTCCCGTGTGGCCACTGAAGCTTTCTTT. Amino acids: CASSSRVATEAFF. The rearrangement links TRBV7-2 to TRBJ1-1; D gene unclear. Germline loops: CDR1 SGHTA, CDR2 FQGNSA. The CDR3 spans 13 residues. Trimming shortened V by 4 bases and J by 4 bases, and 10 bases separated the two germline ends. The variable domain in full, completed from reference TRBV7-2 and TRBJ1-1, reads GAGVSQSPSNKVTEKGKDVELRCDPISGHTALYWYRQSLGQGLEFLIYFQGNSAPDKSGLPSDRFSAERTGGSVSTLTIQRTQQEDSAVYLCASSSRVATEAFFGQGTRLTVV.

This clone occurred a few times. The chain links TRBV11-2 to TRBJ2-7; 11 positions match TRBD1. CDR1 and CDR2 (germline): SGHAT, FQNNGV. This CDR3 contains 15 residues. J was trimmed by 5 bases and V by 5 bases; bases with no gene match: 8. CDR3 amino acids: CASSTIRDRGNEQYF. The CDR3 nucleotides are TGTGCCAGCAGCACCATCCGGGACAGGGGGAACGAGCAGTACTTC.